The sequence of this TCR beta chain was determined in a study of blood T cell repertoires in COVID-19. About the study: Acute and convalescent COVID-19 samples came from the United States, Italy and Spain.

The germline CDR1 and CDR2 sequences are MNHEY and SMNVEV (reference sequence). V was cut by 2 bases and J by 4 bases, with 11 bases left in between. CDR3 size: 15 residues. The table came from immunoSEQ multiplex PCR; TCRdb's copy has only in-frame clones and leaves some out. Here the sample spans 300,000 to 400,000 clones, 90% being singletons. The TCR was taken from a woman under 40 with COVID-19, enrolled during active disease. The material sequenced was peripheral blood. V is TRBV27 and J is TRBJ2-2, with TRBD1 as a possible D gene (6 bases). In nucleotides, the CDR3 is TGTGCCAGCAGTTTAAACAGGGTTGGCACCGGGGAGCTGTTTTTT. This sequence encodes CASSLNRVGTGELFF.